These T cell receptor beta chains were read from a single sample in a study of blood T cells in healthy people across ages. TCRdb independently ran MiXCR on the 5' RACE reads; one entry per CDR3 protein. In the table there are about 1.8 million distinct CDR3 sequences, roughly 50% of which are singletons. Material for sequencing was blood. These receptors were taken from a woman in her thirties or forties in good health. The CDR3 runs from the conserved cysteine through the conserved F or W. A D gene is named only where the DNA matches it firmly. Expanded clones get a size class; other rows say once, few or many, or leave the size out.

TRBD2 | few | TRBJ2-5 | TRBV5-1 | CASSAGLAGSQETQYF | TGCGCCAGCAGCGCCGGACTAGCGGGGTCTCAAGAGACCCAGTACTTC
NA | NA | TRBJ1-5 | TRBV7-9 | CANSLDTSQPQHF | TGTGCCAACAGCCTGGATACGAGTCAGCCCCAGCATTTT
TRBD1 | NA | TRBJ1-2 | TRBV20-1 | CSGHTGAYGYTF | TGCAGTGGCCATACAGGGGCGTATGGCTACACCTTC
NA | NA | TRBJ1-4 | TRBV10-3 | CAISDGTNEKLFF | TGTGCCATCAGTGACGGCACTAATGAAAAACTGTTTTTT
NA | NA | TRBJ2-3 | TRBV29-1 | CSVRREIVTDTQYF | TGCAGCGTTAGGAGGGAAATAGTTACAGATACGCAGTATTTT
TRBD2 | NA | TRBJ2-3 | TRBV5-1 | CASSYRRGDTHTQYF | TGCGCCAGCAGCTATAGGCGGGGGGATACACATACGCAGTATTTT
NA | NA | TRBJ2-5 | TRBV29-1 | CSVEKSGQETQYF | TGCAGCGTTGAGAAGTCTGGGCAAGAGACCCAGTACTTC
NA | once | TRBJ2-7 | TRBV21-1 | CATLSGRSGTGNEQYF | TGTGCCACCCTTTCCGGGAGGTCAGGGACAGGAAACGAGCAGTACTTC
TRBD2 | few | TRBJ2-1 | TRBV10-3 | CAISEPSGESEQFF | TGTGCCATCAGTGAGCCTAGCGGGGAGTCGGAGCAGTTCTTC
NA | NA | TRBJ2-5 | TRBV15 | CATGRVRGGFREQYF | TGTGCCACCGGCCGAGTTAGGGGGGGTTTCCGGGAGCAGTACTTC
TRBD2 | few | TRBJ2-3 | TRBV7-2 | CASSPHAPGGLGTQYF | TGTGCCAGCAGCCCTCACGCCCCGGGGGGATTAGGTACGCAGTATTTT
NA | NA | TRBJ2-3 | TRBV7-9 | CASIVGPPLTDTQYF | TGTGCCAGCATCGTGGGGCCACCACTCACAGATACGCAGTATTTT
NA | NA | TRBJ1-5 | TRBV20-1 | CSAFQGIYSNQPQHF | TGCAGTGCATTTCAGGGGATTTATAGCAATCAGCCCCAGCATTTT
TRBD2 | many | TRBJ2-5 | TRBV9 | CASSAGLAGETQYF | TGTGCCAGCAGCGCGGGACTAGCGGGAGAGACCCAGTACTTC
NA | few | TRBJ2-3 | TRBV25-1 | CALVDSFTDTQYF | TGTGCCTTGGTGGACAGCTTCACAGATACGCAGTATTTT
NA | NA | TRBJ2-3 | TRBV28 | CASSTSSEEGTDTQYF | TGTGCCAGCAGTACCTCCTCGGAAGAGGGGACAGATACGCAGTATTTT
TRBD1 | NA | TRBJ2-7 | TRBV14 | CASSQLMGQGNGEQYF | TGTGCCAGCAGCCAACTAATGGGACAGGGGAACGGCGAGCAGTACTTC
TRBD2 | NA | TRBJ2-1 | TRBV27 | CASSFRLADNEQFF | TGTGCCAGCAGTTTCCGACTAGCGGACAATGAGCAGTTCTTC
NA | NA | TRBJ1-2 | TRBV6-5 | CASSPTGSENYGYTF | TGTGCCAGCAGTCCGACAGGTAGTGAGAACTATGGCTACACCTTC
NA | once | TRBJ2-4 | TRBV5-4 | CASSRGTVDIQYF | TGTGCCAGCAGCCGCGGGACAGTAGACATTCAGTACTTC
NA | NA | TRBJ2-3 | TRBV7-9 | CASSPWGRTDTQYF | TGTGCCAGCAGCCCGTGGGGTCGCACAGATACGCAGTATTTT
NA | many | TRBJ2-3 | TRBV7-9 | CASSSDGTDTQYF | TGTGCCAGCAGCTCGGACGGCACAGATACGCAGTATTTT
TRBD1 | NA | TRBJ1-1 | TRBV15 | CATSRGGLRGRSTEAFF | TGTGCCACCAGCAGAGGAGGATTAAGGGGGCGAAGCACTGAAGCTTTCTTT
TRBD1 | few | TRBJ2-5 | TRBV12-3/TRBV12-4 | CASSLASGQGAPQTQYF | TGTGCCAGCAGTTTAGCATCGGGACAGGGGGCTCCGCAGACCCAGTACTTC
NA | few | TRBJ2-4 | TRBV6-1 | CASSTGTAAKNIQYF | TGTGCCAGCAGTACAGGGACTGCGGCCAAAAACATTCAGTACTTC
NA | NA | TRBJ2-5 | TRBV6-6 | CASSYEGTGQETQYF | TGTGCCAGCAGTTACGAGGGGACCGGCCAAGAGACCCAGTACTTC
NA | NA | TRBJ2-5 | TRBV28 | CASSLELAQETQYF | TGTGCCAGCAGTTTAGAGCTGGCCCAAGAGACCCAGTACTTC
TRBD2 | NA | TRBJ2-3 | TRBV10-3 | CAISDLAGGADTQYF | TGTGCCATCAGTGACTTAGCGGGGGGCGCAGATACGCAGTATTTT
TRBD2 | NA | TRBJ2-1 | TRBV28 | CASSFRGVRLNEQFF | TGTGCCAGCAGTTTCCGGGGGGTACGGTTAAATGAGCAGTTCTTC
TRBD1 | NA | TRBJ2-5 | TRBV5-5 | CASSGATGPEQYF | TGTGCCAGCAGCGGGGCGACAGGGCCGGAGCAGTACTTC
TRBD2 | once | TRBJ2-1 | TRBV29-1 | CSVELGLAGYEQFF | TGCAGCGTTGAACTTGGGCTAGCGGGCTATGAGCAGTTCTTC
TRBD2 | NA | TRBJ2-3 | TRBV7-2 | CASSKSGGLSTDTQYF | TGTGCCAGCAGCAAGAGCGGGGGCCTAAGCACAGATACGCAGTATTTT
TRBD2 | NA | TRBJ2-7 | TRBV6-2/TRBV6-3 | CASGTSGEQYF | TGTGCCAGCGGGACTAGCGGCGAGCAGTACTTC
TRBD1 | NA | TRBJ2-4 | TRBV20-1 | CSANTQTGARNIQYF | TGCAGTGCCAATACACAGACAGGGGCGAGGAACATTCAGTACTTC
NA | NA | TRBJ1-1 | TRBV20-1 | CSASTVLYTEVFF | TGCAGTGCTTCCACTGTGTTGTACACTGAAGTTTTCTTT
NA | NA | TRBJ2-3 | TRBV3-1 | CASSQDIGLTDTQYF | TGTGCCAGCAGCCAAGATATTGGTTTGACAGATACGCAGTATTTT
TRBD1 | few | TRBJ1-2 | TRBV6-6 | CASSSYLGQGLYGYTF | TGTGCCAGCAGTTCCTATCTGGGACAGGGGCTCTATGGCTACACCTTC
TRBD2 | NA | TRBJ2-5 | TRBV7-2 | CAGSLTSGATQYF | TGTGCCGGCAGCCTGACTAGCGGGGCGACCCAGTACTTC
TRBD2 | NA | TRBJ2-6 | TRBV6-1 | CASTKLPGLAGGPGANVLTF | TGTGCCAGCACGAAACTCCCGGGACTAGCGGGGGGGCCTGGGGCCAACGTCCTGACTTTC
NA | NA | TRBJ1-2 | TRBV21-1 | CASSEWDREPNYGYTF | TGTGCCAGCAGCGAATGGGACAGGGAACCTAACTATGGCTACACCTTC
TRBD1 | NA | TRBJ2-1 | TRBV5-1 | CASSSAGGWSYEQFF | TGCGCCAGCAGCTCTGCAGGGGGCTGGTCCTACGAGCAGTTCTTC
NA | few | TRBJ2-7 | TRBV29-1 | CSVEHQGCEQYF | TGCAGCGTTGAACATCAGGGTTGCGAGCAGTACTTC
TRBD1 | NA | TRBJ2-5 | TRBV29-1 | CSVEDGRQGPPQYF | TGCAGCGTTGAAGATGGGCGACAGGGGCCTCCTCAGTACTTC
NA | NA | TRBJ2-7 | TRBV27 | CASSFSGMHYEQYF | TGTGCCAGCAGTTTTTCCGGGATGCACTACGAGCAGTACTTC
TRBD1 | few | TRBJ2-7 | TRBV11-2 | CASSQLPTGNGVYEQYF | TGTGCCAGCAGCCAGCTCCCGACAGGGAACGGGGTCTACGAGCAGTACTTC
NA | NA | TRBJ1-2 | TRBV15 | CATSREAGRSNYGYTF | TGTGCCACCAGCAGAGAGGCAGGAAGATCTAACTATGGCTACACCTTC
TRBD2 | NA | TRBJ2-4 | TRBV12-3/TRBV12-4 | CASRLTSGSSEQYF | TGTGCCAGCAGACTGACTAGCGGGAGTAGTGAGCAGTACTTC
NA | NA | TRBJ1-4 | TRBV2 | CAIGYMQPNEKLFF | TGTGCCATCGGGTACATGCAGCCTAATGAAAAACTGTTTTTT
NA | NA | TRBJ2-7 | TRBV7-8 | CASAYGQTYEQYF | TGTGCCAGCGCGTATGGGCAAACCTACGAGCAGTACTTC
TRBD1 | NA | TRBJ2-5 | TRBV6-5 | CASSDTGGEETQYF | TGTGCCAGCAGTGACACAGGGGGCGAAGAGACCCAGTACTTC
NA | NA | TRBJ2-5 | TRBV15 | CATSRVRQKETQYF | TGTGCCACCAGCAGAGTAAGACAGAAAGAGACCCAGTACTTC
TRBD2 | NA | TRBJ2-1 | TRBV11-3 | CASSTIAGVGYNEQFF | TGTGCCAGCAGCACCATAGCGGGGGTGGGTTACAATGAGCAGTTCTTC
NA | NA | TRBJ1-1 | TRBV7-3 | CASRPSFGGGGNTEAFF | TGTGCCAGCAGGCCCTCGTTCGGGGGCGGGGGGAACACTGAAGCTTTCTTT